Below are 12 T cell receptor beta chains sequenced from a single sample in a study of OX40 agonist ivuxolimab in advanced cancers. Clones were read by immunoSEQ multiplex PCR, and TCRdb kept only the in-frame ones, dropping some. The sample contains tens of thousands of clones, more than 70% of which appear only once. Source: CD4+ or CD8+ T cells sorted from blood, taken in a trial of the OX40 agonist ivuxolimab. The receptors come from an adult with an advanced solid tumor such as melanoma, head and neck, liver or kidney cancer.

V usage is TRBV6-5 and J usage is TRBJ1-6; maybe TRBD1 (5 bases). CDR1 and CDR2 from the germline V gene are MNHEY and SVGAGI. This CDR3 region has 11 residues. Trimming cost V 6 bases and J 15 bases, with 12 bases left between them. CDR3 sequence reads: CASRTMGRLHF. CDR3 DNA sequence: TGTGCCAGCAGGACGATGGGACGCCTCCACTTT.

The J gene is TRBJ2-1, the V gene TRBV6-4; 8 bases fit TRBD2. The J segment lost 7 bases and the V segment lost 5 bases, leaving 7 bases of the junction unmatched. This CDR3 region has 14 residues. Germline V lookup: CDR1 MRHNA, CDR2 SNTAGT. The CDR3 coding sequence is TGTGCCAGCAGTTGGGGTAGCGGGGCGAATGAGCAGTTCTTC. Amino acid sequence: CASSWGSGANEQFF.

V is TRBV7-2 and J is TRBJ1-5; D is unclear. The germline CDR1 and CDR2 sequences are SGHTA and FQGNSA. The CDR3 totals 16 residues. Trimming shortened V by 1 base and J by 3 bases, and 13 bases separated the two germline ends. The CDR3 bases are TGTGCCAGCAGCTTAGGCTTGGGTTTTAACAATCAGCCCCAGCATTTT. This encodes CASSLGLGFNNQPQHF.

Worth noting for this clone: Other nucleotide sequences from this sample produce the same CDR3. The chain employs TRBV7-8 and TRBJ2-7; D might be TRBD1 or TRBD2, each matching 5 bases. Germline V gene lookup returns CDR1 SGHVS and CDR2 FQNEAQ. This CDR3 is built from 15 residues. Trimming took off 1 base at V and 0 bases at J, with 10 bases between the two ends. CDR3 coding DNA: TGTGCCAGCAGCTTAGGGGCAGGGAGCTCCTACGAGCAGTACTTC. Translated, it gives CASSLGAGSSYEQYF.

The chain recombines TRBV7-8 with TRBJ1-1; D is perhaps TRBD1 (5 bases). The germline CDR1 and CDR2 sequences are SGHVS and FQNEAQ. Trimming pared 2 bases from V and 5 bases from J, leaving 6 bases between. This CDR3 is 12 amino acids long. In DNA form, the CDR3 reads TGTGCCAGCAGCTTAAGGGGAACTGAAGCTTTCTTT. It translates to CASSLRGTEAFF.

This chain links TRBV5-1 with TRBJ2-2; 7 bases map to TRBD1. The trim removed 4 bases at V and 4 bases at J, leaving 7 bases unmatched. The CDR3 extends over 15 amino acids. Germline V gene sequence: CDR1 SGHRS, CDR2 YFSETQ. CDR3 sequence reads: CASSITGVSTGELFF. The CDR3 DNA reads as TGCGCCAGCAGCATCACAGGGGTGAGCACCGGGGAGCTGTTTTTT.

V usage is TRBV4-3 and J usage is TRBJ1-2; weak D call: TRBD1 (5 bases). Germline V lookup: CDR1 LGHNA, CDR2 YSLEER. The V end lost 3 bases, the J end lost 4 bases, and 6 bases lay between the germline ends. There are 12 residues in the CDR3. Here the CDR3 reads CASSHTGYGYTF. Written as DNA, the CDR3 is TGCGCCAGCAGCCATACAGGCTATGGCTACACCTTC.

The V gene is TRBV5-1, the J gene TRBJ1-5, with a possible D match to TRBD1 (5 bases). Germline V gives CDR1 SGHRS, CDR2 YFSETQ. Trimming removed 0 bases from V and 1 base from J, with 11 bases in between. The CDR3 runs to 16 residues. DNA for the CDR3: TGCGCCAGCAGCTTGGCCGGGGACGGCAGCAATCAGCCCCAGCATTTT. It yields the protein CASSLAGDGSNQPQHF.

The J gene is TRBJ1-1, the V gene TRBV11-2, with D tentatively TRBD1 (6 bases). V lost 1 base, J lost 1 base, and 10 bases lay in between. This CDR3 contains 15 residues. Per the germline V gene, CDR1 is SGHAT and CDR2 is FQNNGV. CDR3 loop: CASSLALGGNTEAFF. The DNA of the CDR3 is TGTGCCAGCAGCTTAGCCTTAGGGGGGAACACTGAAGCTTTCTTT. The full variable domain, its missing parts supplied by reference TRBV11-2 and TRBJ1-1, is EAGVAQSPRYKIIEKRQSVAFWCNPISGHATLYWYQQILGQGPKLLIQFQNNGVVDDSQLPKDRFSAERLKGVDSTLKIQPAKLEDSAVYLCASSLALGGNTEAFFGQGTRLTVV.

Here the CDR3 DNA reads TGTGCCAGCAGCCTGGGGTCTAGCGGGAAAGAGACCCAGTACTTC. Protein sequence: CASSLGSSGKETQYF. The genes are TRBV7-2 and TRBJ2-5; the match to TRBD2 covers 9 bases. The CDR3 contains 15 residues. Germline-derived CDR1 and CDR2 are SGHTA and FQGNSA. J was trimmed by 3 bases and V by 5 bases; bases with no gene match: 7.

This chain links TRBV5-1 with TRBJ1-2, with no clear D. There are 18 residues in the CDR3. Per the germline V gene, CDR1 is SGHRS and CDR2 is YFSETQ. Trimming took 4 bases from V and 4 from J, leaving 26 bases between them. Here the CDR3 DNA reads TGCGCCAGCAGCCCGACGGGGTTTGGCAGTTTTCTTAGCTATGGCTACACCTTC. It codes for CASSPTGFGSFLSYGYTF.

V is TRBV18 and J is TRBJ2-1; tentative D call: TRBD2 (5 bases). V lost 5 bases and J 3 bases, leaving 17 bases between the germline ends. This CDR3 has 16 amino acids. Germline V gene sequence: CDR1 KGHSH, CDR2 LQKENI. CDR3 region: CASSSTSGSFYNEQFF. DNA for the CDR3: TGTGCCAGCTCATCCACATCGGGGAGCTTCTACAATGAGCAGTTCTTC. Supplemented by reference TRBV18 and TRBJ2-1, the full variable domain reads NAGVMQNPRHLVRRRGQEARLRCSPMKGHSHVYWYRQLPEEGLKFMVYLQKENIIDESGMPKERFSAEFPKEGPSILRIQQVVRGDSAAYFCASSSTSGSFYNEQFFGPGTRLTVL.